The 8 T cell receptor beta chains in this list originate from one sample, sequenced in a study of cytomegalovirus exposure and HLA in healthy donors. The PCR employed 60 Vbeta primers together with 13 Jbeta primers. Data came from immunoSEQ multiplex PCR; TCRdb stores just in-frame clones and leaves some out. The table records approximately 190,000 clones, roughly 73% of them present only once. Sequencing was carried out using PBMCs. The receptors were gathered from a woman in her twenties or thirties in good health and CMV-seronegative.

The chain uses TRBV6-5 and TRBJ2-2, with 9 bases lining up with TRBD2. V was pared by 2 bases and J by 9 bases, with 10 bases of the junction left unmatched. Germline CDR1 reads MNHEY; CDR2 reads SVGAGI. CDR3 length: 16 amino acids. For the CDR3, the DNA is TGTGCCAGCAGTTACAGCCTAGCGGGGCTTAGCCGGGAGCTGTTTTTT. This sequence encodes CASSYSLAGLSRELFF.

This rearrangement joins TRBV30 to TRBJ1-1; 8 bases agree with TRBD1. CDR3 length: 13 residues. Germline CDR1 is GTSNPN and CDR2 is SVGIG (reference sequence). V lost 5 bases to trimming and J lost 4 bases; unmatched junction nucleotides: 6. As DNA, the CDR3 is TGTGCCTGGGAGAGAGGGACAGGCACTGAAGCTTTCTTT. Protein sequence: CAWERGTGTEAFF.

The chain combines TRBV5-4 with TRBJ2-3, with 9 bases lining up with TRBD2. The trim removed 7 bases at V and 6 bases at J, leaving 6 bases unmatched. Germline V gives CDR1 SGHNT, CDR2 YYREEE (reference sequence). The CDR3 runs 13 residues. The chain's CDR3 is CASRSGRRDTQYF. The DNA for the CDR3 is TGTGCCAGCCGAAGCGGGAGGAGGGATACGCAGTATTTT.

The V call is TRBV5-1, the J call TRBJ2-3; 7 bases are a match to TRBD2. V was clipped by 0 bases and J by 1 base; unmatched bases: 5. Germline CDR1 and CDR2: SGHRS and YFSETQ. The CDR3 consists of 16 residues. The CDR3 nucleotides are TGCGCCAGCAGCTTGGTAAGCGGGGATGGCACAGATACGCAGTATTTT. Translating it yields CASSLVSGDGTDTQYF.

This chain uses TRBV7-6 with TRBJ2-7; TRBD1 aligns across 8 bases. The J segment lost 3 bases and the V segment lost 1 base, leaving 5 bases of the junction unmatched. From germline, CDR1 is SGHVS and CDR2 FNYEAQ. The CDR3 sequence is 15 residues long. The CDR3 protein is CASSLVGDRRYEQYF. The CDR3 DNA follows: TGTGCCAGCAGCTTAGTGGGGGACAGGCGCTACGAGCAGTACTTC.

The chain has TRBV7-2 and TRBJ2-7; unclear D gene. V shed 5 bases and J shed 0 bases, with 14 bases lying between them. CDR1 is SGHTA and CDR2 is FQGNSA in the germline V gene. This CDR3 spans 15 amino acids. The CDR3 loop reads CASSVSGQSSYEQYF. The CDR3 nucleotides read TGTGCCAGCAGCGTATCTGGGCAGAGCTCCTACGAGCAGTACTTC.

The CDR3 nucleotides read TGTGCCAGCAGAGGACTAGCGGGAGGTGGCAATGAGCAGTTCTTC. Residues: CASRGLAGGGNEQFF. The chain employs TRBV7-2 and TRBJ2-1, with 14 bases aligning to TRBD2. Germline V gives CDR1 SGHTA, CDR2 FQGNSA. This CDR3 has 15 residues. V gave up 6 bases and J gave up 6 bases; unmatched junction bases: 4.

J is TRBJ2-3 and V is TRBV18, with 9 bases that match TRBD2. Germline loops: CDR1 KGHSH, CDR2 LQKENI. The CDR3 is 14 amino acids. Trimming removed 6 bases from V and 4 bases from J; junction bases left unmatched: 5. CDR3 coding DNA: TGTGCCAGCTCGACGACTAGCGGTCCAGATACGCAGTATTTT. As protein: CASSTTSGPDTQYF. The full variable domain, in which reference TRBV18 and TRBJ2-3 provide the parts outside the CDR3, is NAGVMQNPRHLVRRRGQEARLRCSPMKGHSHVYWYRQLPEEGLKFMVYLQKENIIDESGMPKERFSAEFPKEGPSILRIQQVVRGDSAAYFCASSTTSGPDTQYFGPGTRLTVL.